Sequencing of this T cell receptor beta chain was carried out in a study of T cell responses to AZD1222 COVID-19 vaccine. This CDR3 is built from 13 residues. V was pared by 6 bases and J by 6 bases, with 11 bases between. Germline V CDR1 and CDR2: MNHEY, SVGAGI. Sequencing used immunoSEQ multiplex PCR; TCRdb keeps in-frame clones, though not all of them. The sample lists roughly 40,000 clones; 90% were seen once. The TCR sequence derives from an adult who received the AZD1222 COVID-19 vaccine. The starting material was peripheral blood, obtained 28 days after the second AZD1222 dose. V usage is TRBV6-5 and J usage is TRBJ2-2; D is ambiguous. The CDR3 DNA reads as TGTGCCAGCAGGCTTACACAACCCGGGGAGCTGTTTTTT. This encodes CASRLTQPGELFF.